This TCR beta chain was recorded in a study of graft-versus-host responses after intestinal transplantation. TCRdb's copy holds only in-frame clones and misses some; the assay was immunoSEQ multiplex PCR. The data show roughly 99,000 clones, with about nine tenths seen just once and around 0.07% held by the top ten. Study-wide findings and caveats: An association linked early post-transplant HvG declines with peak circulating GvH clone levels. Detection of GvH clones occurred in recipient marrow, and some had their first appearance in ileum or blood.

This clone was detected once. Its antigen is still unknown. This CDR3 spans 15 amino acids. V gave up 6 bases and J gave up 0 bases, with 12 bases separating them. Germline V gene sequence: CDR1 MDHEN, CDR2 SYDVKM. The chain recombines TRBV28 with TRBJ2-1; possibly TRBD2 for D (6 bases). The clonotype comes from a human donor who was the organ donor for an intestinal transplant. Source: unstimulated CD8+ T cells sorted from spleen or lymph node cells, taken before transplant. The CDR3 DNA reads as TGTGCCAGCAGCTTAGCGGCGGACTCCTACAATGAGCAGTTCTTC. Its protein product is CASSLAADSYNEQFF.